This T cell receptor beta chain derives from a study of T cells in localized non-small cell lung cancer. The CDR3 covers 14 residues. The V gene lost 4 bases and the J gene lost 5 bases, with 14 bases spanning the gap. CDR1 is SNHLY and CDR2 is FYNNEI in the germline V gene. Generated by immunoSEQ multiplex PCR, the TCRdb table keeps only in-frame clones and is missing some. Found here are 40,000 to 50,000 clones, more than 70% of them singletons; the top ten hold roughly 2.7%. As for this clone: The antigen is unknown.

Study-level findings and limits: A median of around 60 of the top 100 tumor clones appeared in adjacent lung, which was paired and uninvolved. Sequencing, confined to only one tumor region, leaves heterogeneity possible. Uninvolved adjacent lung had more T cell clonality than any other tissue, topping tumor.

Sequencing was performed on peripheral blood, taken before any cancer treatment. This TCR was sampled from a female donor over 55 with stage I squamous cell lung carcinoma. The gene calls are TRBV2 and TRBJ1-1; the D gene is possibly TRBD1 (6 bases). CDR3 sequence: CASSVQGSRTEAFF. Written as DNA, the CDR3 is TGTGCCAGCAGTGTTCAGGGGTCCCGAACTGAAGCTTTCTTT.